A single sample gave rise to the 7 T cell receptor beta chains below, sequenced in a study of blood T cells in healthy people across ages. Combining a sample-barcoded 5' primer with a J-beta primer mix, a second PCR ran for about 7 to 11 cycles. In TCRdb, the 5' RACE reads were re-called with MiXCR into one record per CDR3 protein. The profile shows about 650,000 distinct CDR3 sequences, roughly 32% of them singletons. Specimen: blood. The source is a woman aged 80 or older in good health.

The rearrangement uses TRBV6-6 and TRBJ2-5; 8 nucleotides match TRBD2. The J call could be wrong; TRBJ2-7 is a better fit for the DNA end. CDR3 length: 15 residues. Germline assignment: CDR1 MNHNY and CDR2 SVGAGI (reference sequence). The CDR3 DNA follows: TGTGCCAGCAGTTTTATTACGGGAGGGCCGTACGAGCAGTACTTC. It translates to CASSFITGGPYEQYF.

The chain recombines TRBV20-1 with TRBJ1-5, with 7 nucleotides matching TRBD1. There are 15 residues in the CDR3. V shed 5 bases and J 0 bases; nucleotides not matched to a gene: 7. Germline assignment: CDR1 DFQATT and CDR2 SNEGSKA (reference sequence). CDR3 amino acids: CSAGDSLYSNQPQHF. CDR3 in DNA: TGCAGTGCTGGGGACAGTCTTTATAGCAATCAGCCCCAGCATTTT.

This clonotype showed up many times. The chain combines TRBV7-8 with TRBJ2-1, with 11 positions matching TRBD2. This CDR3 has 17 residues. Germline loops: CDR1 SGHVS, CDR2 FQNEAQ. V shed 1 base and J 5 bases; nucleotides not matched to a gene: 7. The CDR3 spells CASSLEYGGLADNEQFF. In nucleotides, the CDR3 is TGTGCCAGCAGCTTAGAGTACGGGGGACTAGCGGACAATGAGCAGTTCTTC. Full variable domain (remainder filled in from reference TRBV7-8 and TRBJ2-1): GAGVSQSPRYKVAKRGQDVALRCDPISGHVSLFWYQQALGQGPEFLTYFQNEAQLDKSGLPSDRFFAERPEGSVSTLKIQRTQQEDSAVYLCASSLEYGGLADNEQFFGPGTRLTVL.

Written as DNA, the CDR3 is TGCAGTGCTAGTCCCTTTGTAGCGGGAGGGGGTTACAATGAGCAGTTCTTC. Protein product: CSASPFVAGGGYNEQFF. The chain has TRBV20-1 and TRBJ2-1, with 11 bases matching TRBD2. The CDR3 sequence is 17 residues long. The germline V gene has CDR1 DFQATT and CDR2 SNEGSKA (reference sequence). The J segment lost 4 bases and the V segment lost 3 bases, leaving 11 bases of the junction unmatched.

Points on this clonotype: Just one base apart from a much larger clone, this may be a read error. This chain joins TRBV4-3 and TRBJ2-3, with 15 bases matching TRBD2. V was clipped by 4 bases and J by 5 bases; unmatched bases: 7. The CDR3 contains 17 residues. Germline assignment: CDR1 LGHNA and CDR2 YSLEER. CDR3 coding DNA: TGCGCCAGCAGCCCTACAAGGACTAGCGGGGGGGTAGATACGCAGTATTTT. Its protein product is CASSPTRTSGGVDTQYF.

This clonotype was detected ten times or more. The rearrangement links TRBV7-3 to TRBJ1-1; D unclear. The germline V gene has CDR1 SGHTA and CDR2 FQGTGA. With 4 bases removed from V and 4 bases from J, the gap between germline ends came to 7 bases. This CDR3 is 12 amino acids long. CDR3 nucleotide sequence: TGTGCCAGCAGCTCCACGGGCACTGAAGCTTTCTTT. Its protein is CASSSTGTEAFF.

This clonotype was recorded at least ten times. The CDR3 DNA follows: TGTGCCAGCAGCCACTCTACTTCCTACGAGCAGTACTTC. The encoded protein is CASSHSTSYEQYF. The chain couples TRBV12-3 or TRBV12-4 to TRBJ2-7; D is undetermined. The V and J ends lost 6 bases and 1 base respectively, with 10 bases between them. The CDR3 is 13 residues long.